Following are 6 T cell receptor beta chains from one sample sequenced in a study of radiation and T cells in renal cell carcinoma. Profiled with immunoSEQ multiplex PCR; TCRdb holds only in-frame clones, not every one. The data show 70,000 to 100,000 clones, 80% to 90% seen once. Specified time point: blood 2 weeks post-SBRT. Treatment: 15 Gy SBRT to primary tumor, nephrectomy 4 weeks later. This specimen consisted of blood, obtained from a patient whose treatment included radiotherapy and nephrectomy. The receptors were gathered from a woman in her 50s with renal cell carcinoma.

V gene TRBV7-9 combines with J gene TRBJ2-7; D not certain. The CDR3 length is 12 residues. V was trimmed by 5 bases and J by 10 bases, leaving 15 bases between them. From germline, CDR1 is SEHNR and CDR2 FQNEAQ (reference sequence). CDR3 DNA: TGTGCCAGCAGCCAAGTCTTACATCCCCAGTACTTC. This encodes CASSQVLHPQYF.

The rearrangement joins TRBV28 to TRBJ1-1; TRBD1 is a possible D gene (5 bases). CDR3 length: 12 amino acids. Germline V gene lookup returns CDR1 MDHEN and CDR2 SYDVKM. Trimming stripped 7 bases from V and 8 bases from J, with 14 bases between. The CDR3 DNA follows: TGTGCCAGCAAAGGGACCACGAGCGAAGCTTTCTTT. Protein sequence: CASKGTTSEAFF.

A few counts support this clone. This chain connects TRBV12-5 to TRBJ1-1; 8 nucleotides line up with TRBD1. The CDR3 totals 12 residues. Germline loops: CDR1 LGHNT, CDR2 FRNRAP. Losses at the gene ends were 6 bases for V and 8 bases for J; bases not matched to a gene: 5. Written as DNA, the CDR3 is TGTGCTAGTGGGCCATCAGGGGGCGAAGCTTTCTTT. Translated, it gives CASGPSGGEAFF.

A single count supports this clone. The rearrangement uses TRBV11-2 and TRBJ2-1, with D perhaps matching TRBD1 (8 bases). The germline V and J ends were trimmed by 0 bases and 8 bases, with 17 bases remaining between them. Germline V gene data show CDR1 as SGHAT and CDR2 as FQNNGV. The CDR3 contains 16 residues. CDR3 sequence: CASSLDQTGGGDEQFF. Written as DNA, the CDR3 is TGTGCCAGCAGCTTAGATCAAACAGGGGGAGGGGATGAGCAGTTCTTC.

V usage is TRBV2 and J usage is TRBJ1-4; maybe TRBD1 (6 bases). V lost 7 bases and J lost 7, with 16 bases in between. The CDR3 spans 14 residues. Germline V gene lookup returns CDR1 SNHLY and CDR2 FYNNEI. The CDR3 loop reads CASMDGGGGEKLFF. For the CDR3, the DNA is TGTGCCAGCATGGACGGGGGGGGCGGTGAAAAACTGTTTTTT. The full variable domain, with the rest looked up from reference TRBV2 and TRBJ1-4, is EPEVTQTPSHQVTQMGQEVILRCVPISNHLYFYWYRQILGQKVEFLVSFYNNEISEKSEIFDDQFSVERPDGSNFTLKIRSTKLEDSAMYFCASMDGGGGEKLFFGSGTQLSVL.

The J gene is TRBJ2-1, the V gene TRBV5-1; D possibly corresponds to TRBD2 (6 bases). V lost 5 bases to trimming and J lost 6 bases, with 24 bases between them. The CDR3 covers 17 residues. Germline CDR1 SGHRS, CDR2 YFSETQ. CDR3 DNA sequence: TGCGCCAGCAGTCCCTCGATAGCGGCGTCCATCGGCAATGAGCAGTTCTTC. It encodes CASSPSIAASIGNEQFF.